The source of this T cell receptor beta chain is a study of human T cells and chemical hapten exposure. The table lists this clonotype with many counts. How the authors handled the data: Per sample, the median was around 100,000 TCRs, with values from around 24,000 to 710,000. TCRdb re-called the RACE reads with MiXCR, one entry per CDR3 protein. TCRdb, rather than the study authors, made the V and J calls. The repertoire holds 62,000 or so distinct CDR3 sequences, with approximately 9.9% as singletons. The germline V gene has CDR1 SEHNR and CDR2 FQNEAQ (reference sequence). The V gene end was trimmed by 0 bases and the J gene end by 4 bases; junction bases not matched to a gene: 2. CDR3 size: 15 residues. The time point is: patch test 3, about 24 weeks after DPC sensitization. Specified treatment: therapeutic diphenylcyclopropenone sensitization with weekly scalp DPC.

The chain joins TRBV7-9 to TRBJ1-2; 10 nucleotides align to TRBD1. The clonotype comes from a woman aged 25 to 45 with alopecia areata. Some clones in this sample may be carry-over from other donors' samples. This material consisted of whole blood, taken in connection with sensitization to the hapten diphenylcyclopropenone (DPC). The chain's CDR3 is CASSLATGGGYGYTF. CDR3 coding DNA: TGTGCCAGCAGCTTAGCGACAGGGGGCGGCTATGGCTACACCTTC.